The clone carrying this T cell receptor beta chain was picked up a small number of times. This record belongs to a study of lymphopenia after photon versus proton radiotherapy. The table came from immunoSEQ multiplex PCR; TCRdb's copy has only in-frame clones and leaves some out. Among 25,000 to 30,000 clones listed, around 80% were seen once. V lost 6 bases, J lost 0 bases, and 9 bases lay in between. This CDR3 contains 15 residues. Germline V lookup: CDR1 MNHNS, CDR2 SASEGT. The sequencing used peripheral blood, collected from a patient treated with photon-based radiotherapy. This sequence originates from a man aged 45-65 years with gastric cancer. The rearrangement uses TRBV6-1 and TRBJ2-6; D possibly corresponds to TRBD1 (5 bases). For the CDR3, the DNA is TGTGCCAGCAGACAGGAGAGCTCTGGGGCCAACGTCCTGACTTTC. Amino acids: CASRQESSGANVLTF.